What follows are 12 T cell receptor beta chains derived from one specimen sequenced in a study of beta chain features in type 1 diabetes. Isolated RNA was reverse transcribed in full, so expressed TCRB transcripts were sequenced. The repertoire was sequenced with immunoSEQ multiplex PCR; TCRdb's copy has only in-frame clones and lacks some. The repertoire has about 700,000 clones, around an eighth of them found once; the top ten carry approximately 0.02%. The study's findings and limits: TCRB CDR3s from Type 1 diabetes patients were moderately but significantly shorter in all four CD4+ subsets.

These receptors' targets are unknown. Source material: naive CD4+ T cells from blood. Source of these receptors: a man between 18 and 35 years old with type 1 diabetes.

The chain joins TRBV4-1 to TRBJ2-7, with 7 bases lining up with TRBD2. The CDR3 is 14 amino acids. J was trimmed by 3 bases and V by 5 bases; bases with no gene match: 7. Germline V gene sequence: CDR1 MGHRA, CDR2 YSYEKL. CDR3 sequence (DNA): TGCGCCAGCAGCTTGCAAGCGGGGATCTACGAGCAGTACTTC. Translating it yields CASSLQAGIYEQYF.

The chain carries TRBV25-1 and TRBJ1-1; D call uncertain. Trimming shortened V by 1 base and J by 8 bases, and 17 bases separated the two germline ends. Per the germline V gene, CDR1 is MGHDK and CDR2 is SYGVNS. The CDR3 runs 15 residues. CDR3 sequence reads: CASSESIGPKAEAFF. The CDR3 DNA reads as TGTGCCAGCAGTGAATCTATAGGTCCCAAGGCCGAAGCTTTCTTT.

This clone was detected a few times. This chain uses TRBV5-1 with TRBJ2-2, with D unresolved. CDR3 size: 11 residues. CDR1 and CDR2 from the germline V gene are SGHRS and YFSETQ. V was clipped by 4 bases and J by 6 bases, with 4 bases between them. The CDR3 protein is CASSGAGELFF. The CDR3 DNA sequence: TGCGCCAGCAGCGGGGCCGGGGAGCTGTTTTTT.

V gene TRBV7-9 combines with J gene TRBJ1-5; D is undetermined. CDR3 length: 13 amino acids. Germline CDR1 SEHNR, CDR2 FQNEAQ (reference sequence). V lost 3 bases, J lost 0 bases, and 3 bases lay in between. CDR3 amino acids: CASSFYSNQPQHF. CDR3 bases: TGTGCCAGCAGCTTTTATAGCAATCAGCCCCAGCATTTT.

This clone occurred a few times. V usage is TRBV2 and J usage is TRBJ1-5, with TRBD1 as a possible D gene (5 bases). The CDR3 runs to 13 residues. CDR1 is SNHLY, CDR2 FYNNEI, per germline. Trimming took off 8 bases at V and 3 bases at J, with 11 bases between the two ends. The CDR3: CASLRDTNQPQHF. CDR3 in DNA: TGTGCCAGCCTCAGGGATACCAATCAGCCCCAGCATTTT.

In this sample, this clone turned up a few times. The V gene is TRBV5-1, the J gene TRBJ1-5; perhaps TRBD1 as D (5 bases). V shed 0 bases and J shed 4 bases, with 11 bases lying between them. This CDR3 has 15 residues. Per germline, CDR1 SGHRS and CDR2 YFSETQ. The CDR3 sequence: CASSLEQGRNQPQHF. The CDR3, as DNA: TGCGCCAGCAGCTTGGAGCAGGGAAGGAATCAGCCCCAGCATTTT.

The sample holds a few counts of this clone. This sequence joins TRBV28 and TRBJ2-7, with TRBD2 matching over 7 bases. The CDR3 consists of 15 residues. CDR1 and CDR2 from the germline V gene are MDHEN and SYDVKM. V was clipped by 3 bases and J by 6 bases; unmatched bases: 11. The CDR3: CASSFRGGFVSEQYF. In nucleotides, the CDR3 is TGTGCCAGCAGTTTTCGGGGAGGGTTCGTTTCCGAGCAGTACTTC.

The rearrangement uses TRBV13 and TRBJ2-5, with D uncertain. The J call may be faulty, since TRBJ2-7 better matches the DNA end. This CDR3 region has 13 residues. Germline V CDR1 and CDR2: PRHDT, FYEKMQ (reference sequence). CDR3 coding DNA: TGTGCCAGCAGCTTAGGCCCCACTTACGAGCAGTACTTC. Amino acid sequence: CASSLGPTYEQYF.

This clone was seen a few times. The chain uses TRBV5-1 and TRBJ2-6, with 12 positions matching TRBD1. V dropped 4 bases and J dropped 4; count of bases not matched to a gene: 6. Germline-derived CDR1 and CDR2 are SGHRS and YFSETQ. The CDR3 totals 17 residues. CDR3 in amino acids: CASSIGTGGAGANVLTF. The CDR3 DNA is TGCGCCAGCAGCATCGGGACAGGGGGCGCCGGGGCCAACGTCCTGACTTTC.

A few counts support this clone. The chain couples TRBV29-1 to TRBJ2-6; the D gene is possibly TRBD1 (5 bases). This CDR3 has 16 residues. Germline-derived CDR1 and CDR2 are SQVTM and ANQGSEA. V dropped 4 bases and J dropped 0 bases, with 13 bases sitting between them. CDR3 region: CSVVSRESSGANVLTF. In DNA, the CDR3 is TGCAGCGTTGTGTCCAGGGAAAGCTCTGGGGCCAACGTCCTGACTTTC.

Only a few counts were recorded for this clone. J is TRBJ1-2 and V is TRBV4-1; 7 bases match TRBD1. This CDR3 region has 16 residues. Trimming cost V 1 base and J 3 bases; bases outside gene matches: 8. CDR1 is MGHRA and CDR2 is YSYEKL in the germline V gene. In DNA, the CDR3 is TGCGCCAGCAGCCAAGCCTTGAGGGACAGCGACTATGGCTACACCTTC. Translating gives CASSQALRDSDYGYTF.

The rearrangement links TRBV6-1 to TRBJ1-5; D is uncertain. The CDR3 is made up of 15 amino acids. Germline CDR1 reads MNHNS; CDR2 reads SASEGT. V gave up 6 bases and J gave up 3 bases, with 15 bases separating them. The CDR3 region has the DNA TGTGCCAGCAGACACGAAGGGAGCCTCAATCAGCCCCAGCATTTT. It translates to CASRHEGSLNQPQHF.